This paragraph reports one TCR beta chain. The data are from a study of blood T cell repertoires in COVID-19. Whole-study context: Acute-phase and convalescent COVID-19 samples originated in the United States, Italy and Spain. PBMCs, B-cell-depleted T cells, or T cells provided the cDNA or gDNA that made up the material.

The germline V gene encodes CDR1 MNHEY and CDR2 SVGEGT. The CDR3 contains 14 residues. V was shortened by 0 bases and J by 8 bases, with 11 bases between the two germline ends. In the original processing: Estimates of nucleated cell counts were drawn from the amplification of reference gene primers. Libraries were prepared by immunoSEQ multiplex PCR; TCRdb keeps only in-frame clonotypes and omits some of them. For V, J and clone size, that table is used; D and trimming come from the DNA. The profile shows 200,000 to 250,000 clones, approximately 90% of them singletons. The source material was peripheral blood. The sequence was collected from a man at least 80 years old with acute or convalescent COVID-19. V is TRBV6-2 or TRBV6-3 and J is TRBJ2-4; a weak D match, TRBD2 (6 bases). The CDR3 is CASSYSAPGDIQYF. The CDR3 DNA is TGTGCCAGCAGTTACTCCGCGCCGGGGGACATTCAGTACTTC.